These 7 T cell receptor beta chains originate from one sample sequenced in a study of T cell responses to AZD1222 COVID-19 vaccine. Repertoires were generated with immunoSEQ multiplex PCR, while TCRdb's copy carries only in-frame clones and drops some. The data show roughly 130,000 clones, with approximately 94% seen just once and approximately 6.3% held by the top ten. Sequences were derived from peripheral blood, sampled on day 0 of AZD1222 vaccination. These receptors originate from an adult in good health.

This clone was recorded once. The chain links TRBV9 to TRBJ1-5; possibly TRBD1 for D (5 bases). Germline V gene data show CDR1 as SGDLS and CDR2 as YYNGEE. The CDR3 spans 15 residues. The germline V and J ends were trimmed by 2 bases and 3 bases, with 12 bases remaining between them. The CDR3 bases are TGTGCCAGCAGCGTCACAGGAGATGACAATCAGCCCCAGCATTTT. Protein sequence: CASSVTGDDNQPQHF.

This rearrangement joins TRBV21-1 to TRBJ1-3; the table's TRBD1 call for D was not verified on the DNA. TRBV21-1 counts as a pseudogene. The CDR3 sequence is 16 residues long. CDR3 residues: CASSRPRQGPGNTIYF. DNA for the CDR3: TGTGCCAGCAGCAGGCCTAGACAGGGCCCCGGAAACACCATATATTTT.

This clone was seen only once. The genes are TRBV5-1 and TRBJ2-7; the D gene is possibly TRBD2 (7 bases). CDR3 length: 14 amino acids. Looked up from germline, CDR1 is SGHRS and CDR2 is YFSETQ. The V end was cut by 5 bases, the J end by 0 bases, with 12 bases between. The CDR3, as DNA: TGCGCCAGCAGTGTCGGGGGGCTCTCCTACGAGCAGTACTTC. It encodes CASSVGGLSYEQYF.

The chain employs TRBV30 and TRBJ1-2; 9 bases map to TRBD1. After removal of 3 bases from V and 7 bases from J, the junction contained 9 bases not matched to a gene. Germline V lookup: CDR1 GTSNPN, CDR2 SVGIG (reference sequence). The length of the CDR3 is 14 residues. The CDR3 nucleotides are TGTGCCTGGAGGGGGACCGGGACAGGGTCTGGCTACACCTTC. Encoded protein: CAWRGTGTGSGYTF.

V is TRBV10-2 and J is TRBJ1-4; 9 bases align to TRBD1. This CDR3 has 14 residues. The germline V gene encodes CDR1 WSHSY and CDR2 SAAADI. V trimming: 6 bases; J trimming: 2 bases; junction bases outside the gene matches: 1. The CDR3 spells CASSGTGTNEKLFF. The CDR3 DNA sequence: TGCGCCAGCAGCGGGACAGGGACTAATGAAAAACTGTTTTTT.

The rearrangement uses TRBV11-2 and TRBJ2-5, with D possibly matching TRBD2 (5 bases). This CDR3 has 13 amino acids. CDR1 and CDR2 (germline): SGHAT, FQNNGV. Trimming cost V 0 bases and J 5 bases, with 7 bases left between them. The CDR3 reads CASSLERVETQYF. The DNA for the CDR3 is TGTGCCAGCAGCTTAGAGCGGGTGGAGACCCAGTACTTC.

The CDR3 sequence is CASSKLPGQGTYEQYF. CDR3 nucleotide sequence: TGCGCCAGCAGTAAATTACCGGGACAGGGAACTTACGAGCAGTACTTC. This chain uses TRBV5-1 with TRBJ2-7; TRBD1 matches at 9 bases. The CDR3 spans 16 residues. V lost 5 bases to trimming and J lost 4 bases; unmatched junction nucleotides: 13. Germline V lookup: CDR1 SGHRS, CDR2 YFSETQ.